This TCR beta chain was captured by sequencing in a study of vaccination effects on CD4 cells after COVID-19. Generated by immunoSEQ multiplex PCR, the TCRdb table keeps only in-frame clones and is missing some. The sample lists 35,000 to 55,000 clones, approximately 77% occurring once. The CDR3 runs 17 residues. Germline CDR1 and CDR2: ENHRY and SYGVKD. Trimming stripped 4 bases from V and 0 bases from J, with 18 bases between. Having been cultured for around ten days, the cells underwent CD4+ T cell isolation. Each participant was given two doses of one vaccine (BNT162b2 or mRNA-1273). Whole-study findings and limits: Marked clonal contraction was seen late after vaccination (in both infection- and vaccine-induced clones).

A word on this clone: Its antigen is unidentified.

The chain carries TRBV10-3 and TRBJ1-2; D may be TRBD1 (5 bases). Here the sequenced sample was CD4+ T cells from PBMCs cultured without peptide, taken after COVID-19 vaccination. The clonotype originates from a human donor who received a COVID-19 vaccine. The CDR3 region is CAISGSLGTSANYGYTF. CDR3 coding DNA: TGTGCCATCAGTGGATCGTTGGGGACCTCCGCTAACTATGGCTACACCTTC.